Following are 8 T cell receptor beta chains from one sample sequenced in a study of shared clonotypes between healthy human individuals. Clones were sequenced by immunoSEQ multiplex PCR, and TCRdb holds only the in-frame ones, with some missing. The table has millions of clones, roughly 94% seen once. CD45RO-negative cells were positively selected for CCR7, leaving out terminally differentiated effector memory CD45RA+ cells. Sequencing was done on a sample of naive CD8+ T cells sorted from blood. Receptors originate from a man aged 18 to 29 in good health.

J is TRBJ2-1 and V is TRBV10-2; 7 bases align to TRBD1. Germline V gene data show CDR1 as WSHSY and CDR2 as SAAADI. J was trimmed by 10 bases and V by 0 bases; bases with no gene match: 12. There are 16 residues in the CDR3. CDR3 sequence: CASSESTETGLWEQFF. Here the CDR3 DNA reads TGCGCCAGCAGTGAGTCGACTGAGACAGGGCTTTGGGAGCAGTTCTTC.

CDR3 sequence: CASSIESPLHF. Written as DNA, the CDR3 is TGTGCCAGTAGTATAGAATCACCCCTCCACTTT. The rearrangement links TRBV19 to TRBJ1-6; D unclear. Germline CDR1 and CDR2: LNHDA and SQIVND (reference sequence). The CDR3 totals 11 residues. The V and J ends lost 0 bases and 10 bases respectively, with 1 base between them.

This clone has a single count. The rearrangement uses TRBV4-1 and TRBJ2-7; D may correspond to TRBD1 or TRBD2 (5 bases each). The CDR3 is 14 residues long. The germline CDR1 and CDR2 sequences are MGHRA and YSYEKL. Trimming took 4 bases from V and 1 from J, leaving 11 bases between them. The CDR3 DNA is TGCGCCAGCAGCCCAGGGACGCAGTCCTACGAGCAGTACTTC. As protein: CASSPGTQSYEQYF.

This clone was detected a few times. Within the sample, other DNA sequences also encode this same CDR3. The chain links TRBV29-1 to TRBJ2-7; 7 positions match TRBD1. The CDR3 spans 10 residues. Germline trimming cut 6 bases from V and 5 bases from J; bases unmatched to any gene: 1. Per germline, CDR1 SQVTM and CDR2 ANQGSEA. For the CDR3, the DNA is TGCAGCGTAGGACAGGACGAGCAGTACTTC. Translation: CSVGQDEQYF.

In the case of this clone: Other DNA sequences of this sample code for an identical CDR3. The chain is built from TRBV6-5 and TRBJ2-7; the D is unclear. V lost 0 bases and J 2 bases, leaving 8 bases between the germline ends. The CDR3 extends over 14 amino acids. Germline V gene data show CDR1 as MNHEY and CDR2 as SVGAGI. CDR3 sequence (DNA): TGTGCCAGCAGTTACTCCGGACCGACCTACGAGCAGTACTTC. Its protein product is CASSYSGPTYEQYF.

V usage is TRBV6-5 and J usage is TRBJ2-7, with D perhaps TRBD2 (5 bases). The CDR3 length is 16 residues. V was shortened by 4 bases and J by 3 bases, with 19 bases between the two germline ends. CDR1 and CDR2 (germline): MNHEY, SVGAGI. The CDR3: CASSSWSEGRDYEQYF. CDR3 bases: TGTGCCAGCAGTTCCTGGAGTGAGGGTAGGGACTACGAGCAGTACTTC.

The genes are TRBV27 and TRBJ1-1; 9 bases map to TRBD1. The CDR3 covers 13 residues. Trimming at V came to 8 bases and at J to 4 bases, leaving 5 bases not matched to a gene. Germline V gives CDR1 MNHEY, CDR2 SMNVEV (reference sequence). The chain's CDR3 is CASSDRGSTEAFF. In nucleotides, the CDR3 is TGTGCCAGCTCGGACAGGGGCAGCACTGAAGCTTTCTTT.

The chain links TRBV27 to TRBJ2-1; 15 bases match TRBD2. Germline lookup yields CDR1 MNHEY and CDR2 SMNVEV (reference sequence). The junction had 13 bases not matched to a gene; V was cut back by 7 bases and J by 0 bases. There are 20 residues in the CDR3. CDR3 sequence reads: CASIPNPGLAGGHSYNEQFF. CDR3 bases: TGTGCCAGCATTCCGAACCCGGGACTAGCGGGGGGCCACTCCTACAATGAGCAGTTCTTC.